This paragraph covers one T cell receptor (beta chain) sequence. This specimen belongs to a study of T cell changes during pregnancy in multiple sclerosis. Germline V gives CDR1 MNHEY, CDR2 SMNVEV (reference sequence). CDR3 length: 16 amino acids. Trimming shortened V by 6 bases and J by 0 bases, and 17 bases separated the two germline ends. Data came from immunoSEQ multiplex PCR; TCRdb stores just in-frame clones and leaves some out. Seen here are tens of thousands of clones, around 93% observed once, and the top ten hold around 0.64%. This sequence joins TRBV27 and TRBJ1-1, with D perhaps TRBD1 (6 bases). This receptor was taken from a female donor with multiple sclerosis, enrolled in a pregnancy study. Material: CD4+ T cells from peripheral blood mononuclear cells, obtained in the third trimester of pregnancy. CDR3 DNA sequence: TGTGCCAGCAGGGTAGGGGAAGGGGGTTTGAACACTGAAGCTTTCTTT. It is translated as CASRVGEGGLNTEAFF.